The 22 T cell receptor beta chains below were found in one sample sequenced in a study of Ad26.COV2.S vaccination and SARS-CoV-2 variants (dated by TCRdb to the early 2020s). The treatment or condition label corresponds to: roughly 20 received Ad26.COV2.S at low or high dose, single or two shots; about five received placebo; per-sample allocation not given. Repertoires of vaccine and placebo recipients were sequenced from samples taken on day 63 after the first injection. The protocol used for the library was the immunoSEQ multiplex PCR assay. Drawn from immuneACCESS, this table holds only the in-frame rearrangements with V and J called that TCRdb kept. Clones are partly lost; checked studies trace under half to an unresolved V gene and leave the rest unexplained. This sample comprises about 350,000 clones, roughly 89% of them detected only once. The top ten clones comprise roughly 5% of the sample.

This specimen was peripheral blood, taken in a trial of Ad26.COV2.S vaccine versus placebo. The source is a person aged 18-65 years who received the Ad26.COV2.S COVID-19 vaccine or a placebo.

CDR3 protein: CASSDEWGTGPEKLFF. The DNA for the CDR3 is TGTGCCAGCAGTGATGAGTGGGGGACAGGGCCTGAAAAACTGTTTTTT. This chain connects TRBV25-1 to TRBJ1-4, with 9 bases lining up with TRBD1. The CDR3 totals 16 residues. The V gene end was trimmed by 3 bases and the J gene end by 7 bases; junction bases not matched to a gene: 9. CDR1 is MGHDK and CDR2 is SYGVNS in the germline V gene.

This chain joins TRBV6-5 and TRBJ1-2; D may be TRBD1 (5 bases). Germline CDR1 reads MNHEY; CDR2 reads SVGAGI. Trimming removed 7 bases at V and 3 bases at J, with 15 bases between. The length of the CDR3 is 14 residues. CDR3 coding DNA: TGTGCCAGCATGGTGGGGCAGGAACACTATGGCTACACCTTC. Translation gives CASMVGQEHYGYTF.

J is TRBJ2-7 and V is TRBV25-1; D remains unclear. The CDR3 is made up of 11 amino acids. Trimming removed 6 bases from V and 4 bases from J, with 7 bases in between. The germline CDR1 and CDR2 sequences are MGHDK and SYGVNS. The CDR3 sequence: CASSLGYEQYF. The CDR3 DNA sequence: TGTGCCAGCAGCCTTGGGTACGAGCAGTACTTC.

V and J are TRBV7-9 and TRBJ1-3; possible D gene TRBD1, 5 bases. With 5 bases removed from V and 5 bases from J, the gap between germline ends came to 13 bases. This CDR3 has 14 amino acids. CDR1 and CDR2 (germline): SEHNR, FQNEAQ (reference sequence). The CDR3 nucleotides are TGTGCCAGCAGCCTGACAGTTTCAAGAAACACCATATATTTT. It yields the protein CASSLTVSRNTIYF.

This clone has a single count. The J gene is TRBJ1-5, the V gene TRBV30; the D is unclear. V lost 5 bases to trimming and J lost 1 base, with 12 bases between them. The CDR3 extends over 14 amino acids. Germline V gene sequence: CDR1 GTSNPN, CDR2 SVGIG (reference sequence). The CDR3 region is CAWDDGLSNQPQHF. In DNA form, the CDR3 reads TGTGCCTGGGACGACGGCTTAAGCAATCAGCCCCAGCATTTT. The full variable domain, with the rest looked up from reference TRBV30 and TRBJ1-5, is SQTIHQWPATLVQPVGSPLSLECTVEGTSNPNLYWYRQAAGRGLQLLFYSVGIGQISSEVPQNLSASRPQDRQFILSSKKLLLSDSGFYLCAWDDGLSNQPQHFGDGTRLSIL.

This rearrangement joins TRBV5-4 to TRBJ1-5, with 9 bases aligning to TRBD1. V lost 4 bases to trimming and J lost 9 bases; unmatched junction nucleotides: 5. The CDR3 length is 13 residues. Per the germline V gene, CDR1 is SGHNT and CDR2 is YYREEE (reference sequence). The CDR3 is CASSLGQGWPQHF. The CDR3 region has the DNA TGTGCCAGCAGCCTAGGACAGGGGTGGCCCCAGCATTTT.

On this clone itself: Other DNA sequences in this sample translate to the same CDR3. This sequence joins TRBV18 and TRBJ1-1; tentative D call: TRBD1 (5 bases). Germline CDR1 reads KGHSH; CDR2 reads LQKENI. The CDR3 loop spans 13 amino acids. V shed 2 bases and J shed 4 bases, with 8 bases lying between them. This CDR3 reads CASSPSGSTEAFF. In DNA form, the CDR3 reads TGTGCCAGCTCACCATCAGGGAGCACTGAAGCTTTCTTT.

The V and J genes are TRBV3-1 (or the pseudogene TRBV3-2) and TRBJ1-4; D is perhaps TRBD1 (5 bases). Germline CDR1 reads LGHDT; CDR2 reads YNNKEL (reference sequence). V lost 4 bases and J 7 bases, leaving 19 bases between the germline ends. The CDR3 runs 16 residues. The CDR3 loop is CASSPGTGGRFEKLFF. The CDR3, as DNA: TGTGCCAGCAGCCCTGGCACTGGGGGGAGGTTTGAAAAACTGTTTTTT.

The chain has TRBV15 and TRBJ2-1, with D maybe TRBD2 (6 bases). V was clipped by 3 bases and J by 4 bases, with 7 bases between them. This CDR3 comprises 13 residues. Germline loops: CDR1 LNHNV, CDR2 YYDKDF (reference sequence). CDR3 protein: CATSSGSYNEQFF. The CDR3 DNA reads TGTGCCACCAGCAGCGGGAGTTACAATGAGCAGTTCTTC.

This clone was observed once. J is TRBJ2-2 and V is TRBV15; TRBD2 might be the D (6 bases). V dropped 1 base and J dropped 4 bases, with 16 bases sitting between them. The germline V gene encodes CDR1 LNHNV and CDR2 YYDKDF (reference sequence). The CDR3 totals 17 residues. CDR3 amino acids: CATSRGLQRVITGELFF. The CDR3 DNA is TGTGCCACCAGCAGAGGTCTCCAGCGGGTGATCACCGGGGAGCTGTTTTTT.

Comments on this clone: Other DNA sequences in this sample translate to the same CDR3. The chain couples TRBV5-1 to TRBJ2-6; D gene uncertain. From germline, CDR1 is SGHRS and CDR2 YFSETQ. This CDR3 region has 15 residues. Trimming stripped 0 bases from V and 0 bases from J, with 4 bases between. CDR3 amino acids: CASSLGDSGANVLTF. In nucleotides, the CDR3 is TGCGCCAGCAGCTTGGGTGACTCTGGGGCCAACGTCCTGACTTTC. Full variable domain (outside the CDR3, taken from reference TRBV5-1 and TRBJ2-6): KAGVTQTPRYLIKTRGQQVTLSCSPISGHRSVSWYQQTPGQGLQFLFEYFSETQRNKGNFPGRFSGRQFSNSRSEMNVSTLELGDSALYLCASSLGDSGANVLTFGAGSRLTVL.

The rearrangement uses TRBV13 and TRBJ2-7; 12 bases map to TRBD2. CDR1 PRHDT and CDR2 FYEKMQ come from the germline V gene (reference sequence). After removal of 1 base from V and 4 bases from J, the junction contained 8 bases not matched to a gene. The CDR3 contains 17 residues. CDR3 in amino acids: CASSLEASGRAEYEQYF. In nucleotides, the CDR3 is TGTGCCAGCAGCTTAGAGGCTAGCGGGAGGGCCGAGTACGAGCAGTACTTC. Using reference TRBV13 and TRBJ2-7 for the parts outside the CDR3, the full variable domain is AAGVIQSPRHLIKEKRETATLKCYPIPRHDTVYWYQQGPGQDPQFLISFYEKMQSDKGSIPDRFSAQQFSDYHSELNMSSLELGDSALYFCASSLEASGRAEYEQYFGPGTRLTVT.

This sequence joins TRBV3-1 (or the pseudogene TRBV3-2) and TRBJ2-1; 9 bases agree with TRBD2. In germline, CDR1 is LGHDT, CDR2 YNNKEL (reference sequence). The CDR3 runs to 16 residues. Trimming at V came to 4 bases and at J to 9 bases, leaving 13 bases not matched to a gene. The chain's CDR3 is CASSLMAGGGLTEQFF. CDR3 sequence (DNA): TGTGCCAGCAGCCTCATGGCGGGAGGGGGCCTCACTGAGCAGTTCTTC.

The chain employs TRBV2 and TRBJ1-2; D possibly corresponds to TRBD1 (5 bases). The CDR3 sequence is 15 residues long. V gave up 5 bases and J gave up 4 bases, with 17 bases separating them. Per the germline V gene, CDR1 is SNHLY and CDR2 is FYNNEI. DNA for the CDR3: TGTGCCAGCAGTCCCCAAAGGACATCGCTCTATGGCTACACCTTC. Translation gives CASSPQRTSLYGYTF.

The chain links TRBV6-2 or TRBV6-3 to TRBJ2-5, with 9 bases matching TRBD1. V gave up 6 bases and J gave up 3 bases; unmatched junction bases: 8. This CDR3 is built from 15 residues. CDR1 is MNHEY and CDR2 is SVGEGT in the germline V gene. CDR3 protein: CASSRDRVIEETQYF. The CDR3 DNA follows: TGTGCCAGCAGCCGGGACAGGGTAATCGAAGAGACCCAGTACTTC.

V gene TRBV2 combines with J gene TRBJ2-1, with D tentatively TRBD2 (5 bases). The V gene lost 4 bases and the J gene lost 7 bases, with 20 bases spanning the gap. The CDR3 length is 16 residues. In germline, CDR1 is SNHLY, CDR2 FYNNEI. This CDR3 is CASSAKKVGAINEQFF. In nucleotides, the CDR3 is TGTGCCAGCAGTGCCAAAAAGGTGGGAGCAATAAATGAGCAGTTCTTC.

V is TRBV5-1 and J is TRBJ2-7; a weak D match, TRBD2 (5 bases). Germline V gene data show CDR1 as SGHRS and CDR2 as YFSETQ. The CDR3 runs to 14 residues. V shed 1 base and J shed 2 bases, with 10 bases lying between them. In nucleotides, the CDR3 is TGCGCCAGCAGCTTGCCCGGGAATCCCTACGAGCAGTACTTC. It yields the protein CASSLPGNPYEQYF.

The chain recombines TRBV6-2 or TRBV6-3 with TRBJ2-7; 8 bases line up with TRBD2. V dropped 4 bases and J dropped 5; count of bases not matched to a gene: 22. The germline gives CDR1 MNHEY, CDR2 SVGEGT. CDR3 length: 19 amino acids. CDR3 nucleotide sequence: TGTGCCAGCAGTTTCCCTGTCCCGACTAGCGCGACTTCTACAGACGAGCAGTACTTC. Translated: CASSFPVPTSATSTDEQYF.

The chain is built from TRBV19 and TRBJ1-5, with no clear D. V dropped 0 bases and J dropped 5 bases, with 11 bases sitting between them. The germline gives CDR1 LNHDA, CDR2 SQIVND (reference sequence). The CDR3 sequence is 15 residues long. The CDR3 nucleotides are TGTGCCAGTAGTATAGATTGGGGTACCGATCAGCCCCAGCATTTT. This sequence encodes CASSIDWGTDQPQHF.

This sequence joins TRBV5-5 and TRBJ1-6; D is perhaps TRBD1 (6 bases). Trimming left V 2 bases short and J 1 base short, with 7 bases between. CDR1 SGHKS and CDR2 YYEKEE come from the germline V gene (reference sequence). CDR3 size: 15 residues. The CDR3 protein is CASSLDRSYNSPLHF. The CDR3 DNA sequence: TGTGCCAGCAGCTTAGACAGGTCCTATAATTCACCCCTCCACTTT.

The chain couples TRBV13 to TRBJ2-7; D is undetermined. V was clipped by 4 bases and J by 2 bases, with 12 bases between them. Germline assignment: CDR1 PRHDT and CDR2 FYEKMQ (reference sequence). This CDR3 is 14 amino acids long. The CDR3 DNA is TGTGCCAGCAGCTCCCTAGACGGACCCTACGAGCAGTACTTC. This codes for CASSSLDGPYEQYF.

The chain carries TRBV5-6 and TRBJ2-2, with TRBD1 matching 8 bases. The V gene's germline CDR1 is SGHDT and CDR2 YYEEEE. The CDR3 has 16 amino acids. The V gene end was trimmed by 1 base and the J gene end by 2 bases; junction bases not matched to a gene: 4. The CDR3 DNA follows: TGTGCCAGCAGCTTGAAGGGACAGGAAAACACCGGGGAGCTGTTTTTT. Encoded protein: CASSLKGQENTGELFF. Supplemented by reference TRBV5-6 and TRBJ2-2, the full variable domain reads DAGVTQSPTHLIKTRGQQVTLRCSPKSGHDTVSWYQQALGQGPQFIFQYYEEEERQRGNFPDRFSGHQFPNYSSELNVNALLLGDSALYLCASSLKGQENTGELFFGEGSRLTVL.